The clone carrying this TCR beta chain was observed a single time. The sample comes from a study of post-analysis software for immune sequencing data. cDNA libraries of TCR beta carried unique molecular identifiers. Via MiXCR, TCRdb re-called the PCR reads, giving one row per CDR3 protein. This sample has roughly 730,000 distinct CDR3 sequences, with roughly 27% found just once. This sequence originates from a girl aged 5 to 17 with multiple sclerosis. Source material: blood.

In DNA, the CDR3 is TGTGCCAGCACTTCGGGACAGGACAATCAGCCCCAGCATTTT. Its protein product is CASTSGQDNQPQHF. The rearrangement joins TRBV28 to TRBJ1-5; 8 bases are a match to TRBD1. With V trimmed by 7 bases and J by 3 bases, 5 bases remained unmatched. Germline V lookup: CDR1 MDHEN, CDR2 SYDVKM. CDR3 length: 14 residues.